This T cell receptor beta chain was sequenced during a study of response to subunit inactivated influenza vaccine. This CDR3 spans 11 amino acids. Trimming removed 5 bases from V and 8 bases from J, with 9 bases in between. Germline values: CDR1 SEHNR, CDR2 FQNEAQ (reference sequence). This clonotype was recorded many times. Its antigen is as yet unknown. Broader study findings: Every seasonal influenza vaccination brings in few new T cells, the authors suggested.

TCRdb reprocessed the RT-PCR reads via MiXCR and lists one record per CDR3 protein. This sample has fewer than 350,000 distinct CDR3 sequences, with 21% found just once. The receptor's source is a man between 45 and 75 years old who received an inactivated influenza vaccine. This chain connects TRBV7-9 to TRBJ1-1; D is uncertain. Sequences were derived from PBMCs from blood, sampled about 20 months after vaccination. As DNA, the CDR3 is TGTGCCAGCAGCCCGGACCCCGAAGCTTTCTTT. It encodes CASSPDPEAFF.